The text below deals with one TCR beta chain. The antigen is not known. The data stem from a study of identical twins. Study-wide results and limits: Beta clonotypes that were abundant in cord blood contained fewer insertions, a pattern absent from memory repertoires.

In TCRdb, the 5' RACE reads were re-called with MiXCR into one record per CDR3 protein. This sample carries 600,000 to 700,000 distinct CDR3 sequences, 20% to 25% of them seen once, and the ten largest clones take around 4.5%. Trimming took off 3 bases at V and 4 bases at J, with 6 bases between the two ends. This CDR3 has 12 residues. The germline V gene encodes CDR1 SQVTM and CDR2 ANQGSEA. This sample also belongs to another study, concerning T cells expressing NK-cell markers.

This sequence was found in a woman under 30 in good health. The gene calls are TRBV29-1 and TRBJ1-4; D gene uncertain. The source material was PBMCs. The CDR3 reads CSVDAGNEKLFF. CDR3 nucleotide sequence: TGCAGCGTTGATGCGGGTAATGAAAAACTGTTTTTT.